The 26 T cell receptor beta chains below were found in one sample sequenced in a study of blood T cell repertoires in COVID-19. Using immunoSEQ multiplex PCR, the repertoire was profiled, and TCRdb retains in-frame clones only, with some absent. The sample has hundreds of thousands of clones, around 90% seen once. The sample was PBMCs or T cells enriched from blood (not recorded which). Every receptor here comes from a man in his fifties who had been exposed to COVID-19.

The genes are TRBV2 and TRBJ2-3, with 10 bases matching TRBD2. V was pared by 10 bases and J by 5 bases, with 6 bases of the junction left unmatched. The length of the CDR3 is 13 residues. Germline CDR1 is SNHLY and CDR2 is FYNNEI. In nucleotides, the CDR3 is TGTGCCATCCTGAGACTAGCGGGAGATACGCAGTATTTT. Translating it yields CAILRLAGDTQYF. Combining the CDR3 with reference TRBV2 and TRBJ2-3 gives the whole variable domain EPEVTQTPSHQVTQMGQEVILRCVPISNHLYFYWYRQILGQKVEFLVSFYNNEISEKSEIFDDQFSVERPDGSNFTLKIRSTKLEDSAMYFCAILRLAGDTQYFGPGTRLTVL.

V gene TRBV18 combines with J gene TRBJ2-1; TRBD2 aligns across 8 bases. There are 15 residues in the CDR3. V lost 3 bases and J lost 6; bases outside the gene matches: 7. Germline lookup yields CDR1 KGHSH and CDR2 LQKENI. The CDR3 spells CASSPLGGGFNEQFF. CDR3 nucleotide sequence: TGTGCCAGCTCACCTCTTGGCGGGGGGTTCAATGAGCAGTTCTTC.

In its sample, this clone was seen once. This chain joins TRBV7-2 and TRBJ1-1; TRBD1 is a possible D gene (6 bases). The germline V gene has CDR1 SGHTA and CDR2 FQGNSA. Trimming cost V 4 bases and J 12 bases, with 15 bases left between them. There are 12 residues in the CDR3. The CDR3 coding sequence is TGTGCCAGCAGCTACCAGACAGGAATAACTTTCTTT. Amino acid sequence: CASSYQTGITFF.

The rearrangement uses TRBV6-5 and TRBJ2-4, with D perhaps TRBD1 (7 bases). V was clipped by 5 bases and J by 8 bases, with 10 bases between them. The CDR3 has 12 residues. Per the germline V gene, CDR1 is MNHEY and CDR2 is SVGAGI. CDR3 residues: CASSIRGDIQYF. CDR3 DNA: TGTGCCAGCAGTATCAGGGGGGACATTCAGTACTTC.

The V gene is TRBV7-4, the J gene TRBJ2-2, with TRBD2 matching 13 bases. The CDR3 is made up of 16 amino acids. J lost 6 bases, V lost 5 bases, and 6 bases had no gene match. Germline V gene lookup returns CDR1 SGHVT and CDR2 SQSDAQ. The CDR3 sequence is CASSTGLAGVPGELFF. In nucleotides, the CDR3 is TGTGCCAGCAGCACCGGACTAGCGGGAGTCCCCGGGGAGCTGTTTTTT.

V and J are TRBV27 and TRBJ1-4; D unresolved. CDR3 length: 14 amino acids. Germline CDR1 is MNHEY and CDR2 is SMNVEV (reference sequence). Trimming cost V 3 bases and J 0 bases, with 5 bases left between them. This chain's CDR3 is CASSFGATNEKLFF. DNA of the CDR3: TGTGCCAGCAGTTTCGGGGCAACTAATGAAAAACTGTTTTTT. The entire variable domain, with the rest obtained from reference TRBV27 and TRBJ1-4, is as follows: EAQVTQNPRYLITVTGKKLTVTCSQNMNHEYMSWYRQDPGLGLRQIYYSMNVEVTDKGDVPEGYKVSRKEKRNFPLILESPSPNQTSLYFCASSFGATNEKLFFGSGTQLSVL.

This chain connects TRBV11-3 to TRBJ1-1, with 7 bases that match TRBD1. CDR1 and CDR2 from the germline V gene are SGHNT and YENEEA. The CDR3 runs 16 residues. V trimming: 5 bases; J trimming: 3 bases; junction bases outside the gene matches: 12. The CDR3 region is CASSPSRYGTDTEAFF. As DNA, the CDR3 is TGTGCCAGCAGCCCCTCACGATATGGGACAGACACTGAAGCTTTCTTT.

The CDR3 coding sequence is TGTGCCAGCAGTTACCTCAGCTCTGGGGCCAACGTCCTGACTTTC. This translates into CASSYLSSGANVLTF. The gene calls are TRBV6-5 and TRBJ2-6, with D hard to call. With 2 bases removed from V and 0 bases from J, the gap between germline ends came to 5 bases. The CDR3 runs 15 residues. The germline V gene has CDR1 MNHEY and CDR2 SVGAGI.

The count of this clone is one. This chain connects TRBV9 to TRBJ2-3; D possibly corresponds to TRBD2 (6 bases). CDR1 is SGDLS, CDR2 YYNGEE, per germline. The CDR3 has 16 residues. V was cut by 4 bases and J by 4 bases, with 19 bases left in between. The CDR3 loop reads CASSLGRGGIADTQYF. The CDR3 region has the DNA TGTGCCAGCAGCCTAGGCCGCGGCGGGATCGCAGATACGCAGTATTTT. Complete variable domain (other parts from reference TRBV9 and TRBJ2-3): DSGVTQTPKHLITATGQRVTLRCSPRSGDLSVYWYQQSLDQGLQFLIQYYNGEERAKGNILERFSAQQFPDLHSELNLSSLELGDSALYFCASSLGRGGIADTQYFGPGTRLTVL.

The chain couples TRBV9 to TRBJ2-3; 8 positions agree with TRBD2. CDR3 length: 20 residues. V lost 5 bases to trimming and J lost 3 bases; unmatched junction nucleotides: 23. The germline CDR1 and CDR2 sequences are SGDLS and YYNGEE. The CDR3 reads CASSEEMGGLAKTETDTQYF. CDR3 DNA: TGTGCCAGCAGTGAGGAGATGGGAGGACTAGCCAAGACCGAGACAGATACGCAGTATTTT.

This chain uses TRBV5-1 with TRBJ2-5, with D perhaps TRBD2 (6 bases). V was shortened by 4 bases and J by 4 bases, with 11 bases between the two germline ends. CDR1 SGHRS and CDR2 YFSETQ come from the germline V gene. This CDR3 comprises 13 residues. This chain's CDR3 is CASSHYGRETQYF. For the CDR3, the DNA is TGCGCCAGCAGCCATTACGGGAGAGAGACCCAGTACTTC. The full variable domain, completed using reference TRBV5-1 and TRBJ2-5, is KAGVTQTPRYLIKTRGQQVTLSCSPISGHRSVSWYQQTPGQGLQFLFEYFSETQRNKGNFPGRFSGRQFSNSRSEMNVSTLELGDSALYLCASSHYGRETQYFGPGTRLLVL.

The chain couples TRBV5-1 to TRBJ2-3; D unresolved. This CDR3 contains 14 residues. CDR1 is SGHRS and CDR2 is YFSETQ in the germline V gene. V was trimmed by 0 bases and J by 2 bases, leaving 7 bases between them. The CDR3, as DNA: TGCGCCAGCAGCTTGGACAGCCACACAGATACGCAGTATTTT. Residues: CASSLDSHTDTQYF. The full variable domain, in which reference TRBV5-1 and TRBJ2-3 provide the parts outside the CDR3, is KAGVTQTPRYLIKTRGQQVTLSCSPISGHRSVSWYQQTPGQGLQFLFEYFSETQRNKGNFPGRFSGRQFSNSRSEMNVSTLELGDSALYLCASSLDSHTDTQYFGPGTRLTVL.

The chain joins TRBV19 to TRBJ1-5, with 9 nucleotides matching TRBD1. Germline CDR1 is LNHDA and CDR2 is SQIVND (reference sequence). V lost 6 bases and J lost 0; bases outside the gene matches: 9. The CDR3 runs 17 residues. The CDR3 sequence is CASSTRDRAYSNQPQHF. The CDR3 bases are TGTGCCAGTAGCACCCGGGACAGGGCGTATAGCAATCAGCCCCAGCATTTT.

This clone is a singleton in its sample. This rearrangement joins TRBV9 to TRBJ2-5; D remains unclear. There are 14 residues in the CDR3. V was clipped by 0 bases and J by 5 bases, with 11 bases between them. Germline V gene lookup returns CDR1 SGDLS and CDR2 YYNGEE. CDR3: CASSVDMELETQYF. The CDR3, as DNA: TGTGCCAGCAGCGTAGATATGGAGTTGGAGACCCAGTACTTC.

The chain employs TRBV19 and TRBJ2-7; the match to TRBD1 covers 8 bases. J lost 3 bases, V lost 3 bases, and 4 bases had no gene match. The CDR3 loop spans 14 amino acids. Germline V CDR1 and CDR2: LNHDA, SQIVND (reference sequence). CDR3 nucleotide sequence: TGTGCCAGTAGTATTTTCACAGGGGGCTACGAGCAGTACTTC. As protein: CASSIFTGGYEQYF.

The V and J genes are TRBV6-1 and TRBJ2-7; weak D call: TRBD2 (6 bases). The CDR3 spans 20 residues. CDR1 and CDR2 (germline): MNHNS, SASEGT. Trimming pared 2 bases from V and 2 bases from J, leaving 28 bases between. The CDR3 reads CASSELFFGSGLALPYEQYV. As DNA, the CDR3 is TGTGCCAGCAGTGAATTGTTTTTCGGAAGTGGGCTAGCGCTACCCTACGAGCAGTACGTC.

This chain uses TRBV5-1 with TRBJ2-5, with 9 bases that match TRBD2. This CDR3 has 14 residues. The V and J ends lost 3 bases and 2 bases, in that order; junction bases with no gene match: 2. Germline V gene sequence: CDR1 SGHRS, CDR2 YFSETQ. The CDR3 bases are TGCGCCAGCAGCTGGGGACTAGCTCAAGAGACCCAGTACTTC. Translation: CASSWGLAQETQYF.

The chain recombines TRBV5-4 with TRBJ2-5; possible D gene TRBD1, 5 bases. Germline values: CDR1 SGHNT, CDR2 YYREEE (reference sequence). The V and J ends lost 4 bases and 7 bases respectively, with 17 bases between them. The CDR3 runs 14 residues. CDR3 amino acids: CASSRGDRSGTQYF. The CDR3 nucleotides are TGTGCCAGCAGCCGCGGAGACAGATCGGGGACCCAGTACTTC.

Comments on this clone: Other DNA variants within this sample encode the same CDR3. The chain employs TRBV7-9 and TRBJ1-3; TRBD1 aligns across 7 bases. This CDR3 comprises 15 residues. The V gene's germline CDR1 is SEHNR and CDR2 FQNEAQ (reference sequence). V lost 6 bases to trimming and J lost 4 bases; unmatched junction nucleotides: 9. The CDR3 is CASSFTTGYGNTIYF. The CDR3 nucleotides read TGTGCCAGCAGTTTCACGACAGGGTACGGAAACACCATATATTTT.

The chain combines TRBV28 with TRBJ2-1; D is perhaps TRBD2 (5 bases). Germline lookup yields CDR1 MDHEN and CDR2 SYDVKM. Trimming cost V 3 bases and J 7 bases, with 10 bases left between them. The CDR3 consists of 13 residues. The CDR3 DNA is TGTGCCAGCAGTTTGGACTTGGGGAATGAGCAGTTCTTC. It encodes CASSLDLGNEQFF.

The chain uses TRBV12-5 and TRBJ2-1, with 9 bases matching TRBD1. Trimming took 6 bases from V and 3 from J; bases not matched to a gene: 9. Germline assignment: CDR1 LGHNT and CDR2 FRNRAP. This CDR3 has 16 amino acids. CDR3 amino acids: CASGPSPGQGYNEQFF. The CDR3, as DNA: TGTGCTAGTGGACCCTCACCGGGACAGGGCTACAATGAGCAGTTCTTC.

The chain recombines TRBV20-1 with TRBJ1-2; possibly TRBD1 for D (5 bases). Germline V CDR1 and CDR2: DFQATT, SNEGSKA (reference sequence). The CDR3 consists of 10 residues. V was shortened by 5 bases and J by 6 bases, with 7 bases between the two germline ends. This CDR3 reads CSADRNGYTF. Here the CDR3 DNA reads TGCAGTGCTGACAGAAATGGCTACACCTTC.

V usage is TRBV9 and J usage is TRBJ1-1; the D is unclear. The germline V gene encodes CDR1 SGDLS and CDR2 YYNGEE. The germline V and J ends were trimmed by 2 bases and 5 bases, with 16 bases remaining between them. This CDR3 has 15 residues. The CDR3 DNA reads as TGTGCCAGCAGCGTGGAACAATGGGCAGCAACTGAAGCTTTCTTT. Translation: CASSVEQWAATEAFF.

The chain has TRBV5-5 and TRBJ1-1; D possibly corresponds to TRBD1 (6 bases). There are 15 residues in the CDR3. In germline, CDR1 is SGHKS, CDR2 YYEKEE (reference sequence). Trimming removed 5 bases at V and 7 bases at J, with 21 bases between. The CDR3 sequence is CASRDFRRGGSEAFF. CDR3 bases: TGTGCCAGCAGGGACTTCAGGAGAGGGGGTAGTGAAGCTTTCTTT.

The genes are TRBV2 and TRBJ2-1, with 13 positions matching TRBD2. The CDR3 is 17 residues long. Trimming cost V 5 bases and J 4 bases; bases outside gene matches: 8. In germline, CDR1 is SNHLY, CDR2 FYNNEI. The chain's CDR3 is CASSPFLLAGGYNEQFF. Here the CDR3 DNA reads TGTGCCAGCAGTCCCTTCCTACTAGCGGGAGGGTACAATGAGCAGTTCTTC.

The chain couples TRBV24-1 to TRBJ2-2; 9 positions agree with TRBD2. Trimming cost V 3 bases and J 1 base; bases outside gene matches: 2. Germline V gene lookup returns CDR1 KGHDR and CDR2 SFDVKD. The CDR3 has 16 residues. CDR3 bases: TGTGCCACCAGTGATCAGACTAGCGGGAACACCGGGGAGCTGTTTTTT. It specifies CATSDQTSGNTGELFF.